This T cell receptor beta chain was sequenced in a study of blood T cell repertoires in COVID-19. Study processing details: For nucleated cells, counts were estimated from reference gene primer amplification. Profiled with immunoSEQ multiplex PCR; TCRdb holds only in-frame clones, not every one. V and J calls and clone size are copied from that table; D and trimming were computed from the DNA. Counted here are roughly 300,000 clones, approximately 92% occurring once; the ten biggest clones make up approximately 17%. The CDR3 is 11 residues long. Germline CDR1 and CDR2: SEHNR and FQNEAQ (reference sequence). Trimming pared 0 bases from V and 8 bases from J, leaving 4 bases between. Self-reported history from a screening survey and questionnaire set each donor's cohort.

The chain employs TRBV7-9 and TRBJ1-2; D call uncertain. The TCR comes from a woman aged 30 to 39 who had recovered from COVID-19. What was sequenced was PBMCs or T cells enriched from blood (not recorded which). In DNA, the CDR3 is TGTGCCAGCAGCTTAGCGGCCGGCTACACCTTC. Its protein product is CASSLAAGYTF.